The 24 T cell receptor beta chains in this list originate from one sample, sequenced in a study of cytomegalovirus exposure and HLA in healthy donors (dated by TCRdb to 2016 to 2017). Library preparation was by the immunoSEQ multiplex PCR assay. A mixture of 60 forward primers for TCR Vbeta segments and 13 reverse primers for TCR Jbeta segments was used in the multiplex PCR. As stored in TCRdb, this immuneACCESS dataset retains in-frame rearrangements with V and J assigned. A fraction of the clones does not appear; measured against another copy, unresolved V genes explain less than half of the discrepancy, and the remainder lacks a known reason. Recorded for this sample are around 190,000 clones; roughly 75% of them occurred a single time. The top ten clonotypes cover around 5.7% of the sample. Sequencing input: PBMCs. The receptors derive from a man aged 40-55 years in good health and CMV-seronegative.

With regard to this clone: The sample holds other DNA sequences that translate to the same CDR3. V usage is TRBV11-2 and J usage is TRBJ2-3, with a weak D call TRBD2 (6 bases). Germline assignment: CDR1 SGHAT and CDR2 FQNNGV. The CDR3 consists of 14 residues. Trimming stripped 5 bases from V and 0 bases from J, with 9 bases between. CDR3 region: CASSLGLSTDTQYF. CDR3 bases: TGTGCCAGCAGCCTCGGACTAAGCACAGATACGCAGTATTTT.

The CDR3 is CASSQGRWANYGYTF. CDR3 DNA sequence: TGCGCCAGCAGCCAAGGGAGGTGGGCCAACTATGGCTACACCTTC. The chain couples TRBV4-1 to TRBJ1-2; D remains ambiguous. CDR3 length: 15 amino acids. Germline CDR1 reads MGHRA; CDR2 reads YSYEKL. The ends were cut back, 1 base at V and 2 bases at J, with 11 bases in the middle.

The rearrangement joins TRBV19 to TRBJ1-3; D is undetermined. Germline V gives CDR1 LNHDA, CDR2 SQIVND (reference sequence). The CDR3 is 15 residues long. Trimming removed 5 bases from V and 0 bases from J, with 11 bases in between. The CDR3 DNA sequence: TGTGCCAGTAGTTGGAGAGGGAGCTCTGGAAACACCATATATTTT. As protein: CASSWRGSSGNTIYF.

The genes are TRBV7-8 and TRBJ2-7; no definite D call. CDR3 length: 15 residues. V lost 5 bases to trimming and J lost 3 bases, with 17 bases between them. Germline V gene data show CDR1 as SGHVS and CDR2 as FQNEAQ. The CDR3 here is CASSTSVQRNYEQYF. The CDR3 coding sequence is TGTGCCAGCAGCACATCGGTGCAGCGCAACTACGAGCAGTACTTC. The variable domain in full, with the rest retrieved from reference TRBV7-8 and TRBJ2-7, is GAGVSQSPRYKVAKRGQDVALRCDPISGHVSLFWYQQALGQGPEFLTYFQNEAQLDKSGLPSDRFFAERPEGSVSTLKIQRTQQEDSAVYLCASSTSVQRNYEQYFGPGTRLTVT.

The rearrangement links TRBV19 to TRBJ1-5; 7 nucleotides match TRBD1. CDR3 length: 14 amino acids. Per germline, CDR1 LNHDA and CDR2 SQIVND (reference sequence). V was pared by 3 bases and J by 3 bases, with 2 bases of the junction left unmatched. The CDR3 sequence is CASSMTGNNQPQHF. The CDR3 coding sequence is TGTGCCAGTAGTATGACAGGGAACAATCAGCCCCAGCATTTT. The whole variable domain, filled in from reference TRBV19 and TRBJ1-5, reads DGGITQSPKYLFRKEGQNVTLSCEQNLNHDAMYWYRQDPGQGLRLIYYSQIVNDFQKGDIAEGYSVSREKKESFPLTVTSAQKNPTAFYLCASSMTGNNQPQHFGDGTRLSIL.

This chain joins TRBV19 and TRBJ2-5, with TRBD1 as a possible D gene (5 bases). The CDR3 contains 12 residues. V lost 6 bases and J 5 bases, leaving 10 bases between the germline ends. Germline CDR1 is LNHDA and CDR2 is SQIVND (reference sequence). The CDR3 coding sequence is TGTGCCAGTAGCGAGCAGGGCGAGACCCAGTACTTC. Translated: CASSEQGETQYF.

V gene TRBV9 combines with J gene TRBJ2-1; 9 nucleotides align to TRBD2. The CDR3 loop spans 15 amino acids. Trimming removed 0 bases from V and 5 bases from J; junction bases left unmatched: 3. Germline V gives CDR1 SGDLS, CDR2 YYNGEE. The chain's CDR3 is CASSVAGTSNNEQFF. CDR3 bases: TGTGCCAGCAGCGTAGCGGGGACTAGCAACAATGAGCAGTTCTTC.

The V and J genes are TRBV7-9 and TRBJ2-7; D may be TRBD1 (6 bases). This CDR3 contains 13 residues. Trimming removed 0 bases from V and 4 bases from J, with 7 bases in between. Per the germline V gene, CDR1 is SEHNR and CDR2 is FQNEAQ (reference sequence). CDR3 DNA sequence: TGTGCCAGCAGCTTAGCCACAGGGTACGAGCAGTACTTC. Encoded protein: CASSLATGYEQYF.

On this clone itself: Compared with germline, one end of the junction differs, possibly owing to a read error. The V and J genes are TRBV7-9 and TRBJ2-2; D remains ambiguous. In germline, CDR1 is SEHNR, CDR2 FQNEAQ (reference sequence). This CDR3 has 12 residues. CDR3 bases: TGTTCCAGCAGCTTGGGCCCCGTGGAGCTGTTTTTT. Its translation is CSSSLGPVELFF. Full variable domain (missing parts from reference TRBV7-9 and TRBJ2-2): DTGVSQNPRHKITKRGQNVTFRCDPISEHNRLYWYRQTLGQGPEFLTYFQNEAQLEKSRLLSDRFSAERPKGSFSTLEIQRTEQGDSAMYLCSSSLGPVELFFGEGSRLTVL.

The chain couples TRBV4-3 to TRBJ2-1; D may be TRBD2 (6 bases). The CDR3 runs to 14 residues. Germline-derived CDR1 and CDR2 are LGHNA and YSLEER. V shed 0 bases and J shed 4 bases, with 7 bases lying between them. This chain's CDR3 is CASSQDREYNEQFF. The CDR3 DNA reads as TGCGCCAGCAGCCAAGATCGGGAGTACAATGAGCAGTTCTTC.

The gene calls are TRBV4-1 and TRBJ2-2; 9 nucleotides align to TRBD1. Germline loops: CDR1 MGHRA, CDR2 YSYEKL. CDR3 length: 17 residues. J was trimmed by 4 bases and V by 3 bases; bases with no gene match: 9. The CDR3 here is CASSQAGTGKVTGELFF. CDR3 DNA sequence: TGCGCCAGCAGCCAGGCCGGGACAGGGAAGGTCACCGGGGAGCTGTTTTTT.

The J gene is TRBJ1-2, the V gene TRBV4-3; 7 positions match TRBD1. Germline V CDR1 and CDR2: LGHNA, YSLEER. The CDR3 sequence is 15 residues long. The trim removed 3 bases at V and 6 bases at J, leaving 10 bases unmatched. CDR3 sequence: CASSQDTRGLHGYTF. DNA of the CDR3: TGCGCCAGCAGCCAGGATACGAGGGGGCTCCATGGCTACACCTTC.

As concerns this clone: Different DNA sequences within this sample yield the same CDR3. The CDR3 here is CASSPRWTGVGEQYF. For the CDR3, the DNA is TGTGCCAGCAGTCCCCGATGGACAGGGGTGGGCGAGCAGTACTTC. The rearrangement links TRBV6-5 to TRBJ2-7; 9 nucleotides line up with TRBD1. CDR1 and CDR2 (germline): MNHEY, SVGAGI. The CDR3 covers 15 residues. V was clipped by 5 bases and J by 6 bases; unmatched bases: 11.

The rearrangement uses TRBV12-5 and TRBJ1-5, with D possibly being TRBD1 (5 bases). In germline, CDR1 is LGHNT, CDR2 FRNRAP. With 6 bases removed from V and 0 bases from J, the gap between germline ends came to 12 bases. CDR3 length: 15 residues. The CDR3 DNA reads as TGTGCTAGTGGACCGGGGGATTCTAGCAATCAGCCCCAGCATTTT. Encoded protein: CASGPGDSSNQPQHF.

The chain employs TRBV5-8 and TRBJ2-2; 10 bases fit TRBD1. Unmatched junction bases numbered 8, after V lost 1 base and J lost 5 bases. The CDR3 totals 17 residues. Germline CDR1 and CDR2: SGHTS and YDEGEE. The CDR3 DNA is TGTGCCAGCAGCTTGTCGGGACAGGGGCTTTATACCGGGGAGCTGTTTTTT. Amino acid sequence: CASSLSGQGLYTGELFF.

V usage is TRBV4-1 and J usage is TRBJ2-2; D might be TRBD2 (6 bases). There are 19 residues in the CDR3. CDR1 MGHRA and CDR2 YSYEKL come from the germline V gene. V was pared by 0 bases and J by 0 bases, with 17 bases between. The CDR3 is CASSQDWWRRASNTGELFF. For the CDR3, the DNA is TGCGCCAGCAGCCAAGATTGGTGGCGGAGGGCCTCGAACACCGGGGAGCTGTTTTTT.

The chain recombines TRBV10-3 with TRBJ2-2; TRBD1 is a possible D gene (5 bases). CDR1 is ENHRY, CDR2 SYGVKD, per germline. The V end lost 6 bases, the J end lost 7 bases, and 15 bases lay between the germline ends. The CDR3 has 14 residues. CDR3 sequence: CAIRATAPGGELFF. The DNA for the CDR3 is TGTGCCATCAGAGCGACAGCTCCGGGCGGGGAGCTGTTTTTT.

The chain links TRBV6-1 to TRBJ2-5; no reliable D call. Germline loops: CDR1 MNHNS, CDR2 SASEGT. V lost 3 bases to trimming and J lost 1 base, with 9 bases between them. The length of the CDR3 is 14 residues. In DNA form, the CDR3 reads TGTGCCAGCAGTGAGTTTGCAGTCCAAGAGACCCAGTACTTC. Translated, it gives CASSEFAVQETQYF.

This chain links TRBV9 with TRBJ2-5; TRBD1 aligns across 10 bases. The CDR3 spans 16 residues. With 0 bases clipped from V and 2 bases from J, the junction kept 4 bases outside the gene matches. Germline CDR1 is SGDLS and CDR2 is YYNGEE. The CDR3 nucleotides read TGTGCCAGCAGCGTAGGACCGGGACAGGGGCAAGAGACCCAGTACTTC. Its protein product is CASSVGPGQGQETQYF.

The J gene is TRBJ2-7, the V gene TRBV9; the D gene is possibly TRBD2 (5 bases). V was cut by 5 bases and J by 5 bases, with 20 bases left in between. The germline V gene encodes CDR1 SGDLS and CDR2 YYNGEE. The CDR3 has 15 amino acids. Here the CDR3 reads CASSGYGVTVHEQYF. The CDR3 bases are TGTGCCAGCAGTGGGTACGGGGTGACGGTCCACGAGCAGTACTTC. The variable domain in full, with the rest retrieved from reference TRBV9 and TRBJ2-7, is DSGVTQTPKHLITATGQRVTLRCSPRSGDLSVYWYQQSLDQGLQFLIQYYNGEERAKGNILERFSAQQFPDLHSELNLSSLELGDSALYFCASSGYGVTVHEQYFGPGTRLTVT.

In this sample, this clone turned up once. The V call is TRBV7-5, the J call TRBJ2-7; the table assigns TRBD1, which was not confirmed against the DNA. TRBV7-5 is classified as a pseudogene. The CDR3 length is 13 residues. CDR3 loop: CARSCRVSYEQYF. The DNA for the CDR3 is TGTGCCAGAAGCTGCAGGGTCTCCTACGAGCAGTACTTC.

The rearrangement joins TRBV30 to TRBJ2-2; TRBD1 aligns across 9 bases. J gave up 1 base and V 5 bases, and 2 bases lay outside the gene matches. Germline CDR1 reads GTSNPN; CDR2 reads SVGIG (reference sequence). This CDR3 contains 14 residues. The CDR3: CAWRTGVNTGELFF. CDR3 sequence (DNA): TGTGCCTGGCGGACAGGGGTGAACACCGGGGAGCTGTTTTTT.

V is TRBV2 and J is TRBJ2-5; 9 nucleotides agree with TRBD1. This CDR3 has 13 amino acids. V dropped 9 bases and J dropped 5; count of bases not matched to a gene: 7. The germline CDR1 and CDR2 sequences are SNHLY and FYNNEI. The CDR3 DNA reads TGTGCCAGTCACAGGGGGCAAGAGGAGACCCAGTACTTC. Translation: CASHRGQEETQYF.

Note on this clone: A junction end diverges from the germline sequence, so it may reflect a read error. The V gene is TRBV6-5, the J gene TRBJ2-1; 7 positions agree with TRBD2. CDR1 is MNHEY and CDR2 is SVGAGI in the germline V gene. The CDR3 runs 15 residues. The DNA of the CDR3 is TGTGCCGGCAGTTATGGCCTAGCGGTCTACAATGAGCAGTTCTTC. Protein product: CAGSYGLAVYNEQFF.